This passage covers 3 T cell receptor beta chains from one sample sequenced in a study of cytomegalovirus exposure and HLA in healthy donors. The study ran its PCR with 60 Vbeta and 13 Jbeta primers. Generated by immunoSEQ multiplex PCR, the TCRdb table keeps only in-frame clones and is missing some. The sample table includes under 95,000 clones. The sequencing input was PBMCs. These receptors were collected from a man aged 50 to 59 in good health and CMV-seronegative.

The CDR3 region is CASSLTGGHNQPQHF. As DNA, the CDR3 is TGTGCCAGCAGCTTAACCGGAGGGCACAATCAGCCCCAGCATTTT. The chain is built from TRBV7-3 and TRBJ1-5; D not resolved. V lost 0 bases to trimming and J lost 3 bases, with 9 bases between them. CDR3 length: 15 residues. The V gene's germline CDR1 is SGHTA and CDR2 FQGTGA.

The rearrangement uses TRBV6-6 and TRBJ1-3, with a weak D call TRBD1 (6 bases). CDR1 is MNHNY, CDR2 SVGAGI, per germline (reference sequence). The V gene lost 6 bases and the J gene lost 0 bases, with 9 bases spanning the gap. CDR3 length: 14 residues. CDR3 nucleotides: TGTGCCAGCAGCCGACAGGCCTCTGGAAACACCATATATTTT. Residues: CASSRQASGNTIYF.

This chain joins TRBV21-1 and TRBJ1-5. TRBV21-1 is described as a pseudogene. This CDR3 contains 10 residues. The CDR3 loop is CASRSRPQHF. The CDR3 DNA is TGTGCCAGCAGGAGCCGGCCCCAGCATTTT.